This T cell receptor (beta chain) was retrieved from a study of blood T cell repertoires in COVID-19. About the research overall: Spain, Italy and the United States supplied samples that represented acute and convalescent COVID-19. The cDNA or gDNA used as material had been derived from T cells, B-cell-depleted T cells, or PBMCs.

Using immunoSEQ multiplex PCR, the repertoire was profiled, and TCRdb retains in-frame clones only, with some absent. This sample carries approximately 170,000 clones, 84% of them seen once, and the ten largest clones take 7.5% to 8%. The source of this sequence is a middle-aged man who had recovered from COVID-19. The sequencing input was peripheral blood.

The CDR3 nucleotides are TGTGCCACCCTCAGAGAGAGCGGGAGGGAAGAAGAGACCCAGTACTTC. As protein: CATLRESGREEETQYF. The chain is built from TRBV25-1 and TRBJ2-5; 10 nucleotides agree with TRBD2. Germline loops: CDR1 MGHDK, CDR2 SYGVNS. J gave up 3 bases and V 10 bases, and 14 bases lay outside the gene matches. The CDR3 has 16 residues. Supplemented by reference TRBV25-1 and TRBJ2-5, the full variable domain reads EADIYQTPRYLVIGTGKKITLECSQTMGHDKMYWYQQDPGMELHLIHYSYGVNSTEKGDLSSESTVSRIRTEHFPLTLESARPSHTSQYLCATLRESGREEETQYFGPGTRLLVL.